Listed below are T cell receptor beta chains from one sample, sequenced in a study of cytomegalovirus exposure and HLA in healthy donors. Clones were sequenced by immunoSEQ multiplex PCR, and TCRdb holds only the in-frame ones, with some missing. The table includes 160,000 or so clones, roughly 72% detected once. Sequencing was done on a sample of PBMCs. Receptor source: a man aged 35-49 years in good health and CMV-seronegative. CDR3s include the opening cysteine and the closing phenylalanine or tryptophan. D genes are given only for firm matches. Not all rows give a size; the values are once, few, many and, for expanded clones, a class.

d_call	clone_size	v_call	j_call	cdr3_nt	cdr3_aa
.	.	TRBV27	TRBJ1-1	TGTGCCAGCAGTTTAAGCAGGGTATATGAAGCTTTCTTT	CASSLSRVYEAFF
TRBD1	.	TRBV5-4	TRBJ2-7	TGTGCCAGCAGCTTGGGGACAGGGGTGTGGGTCTACGAGCAGTACTTC	CASSLGTGVWVYEQYF
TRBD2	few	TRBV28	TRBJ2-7	TGTGCCAGCGACCCCGGGACTAGCGGGAGAGGGTACGAGCAGTACTTC	CASDPGTSGRGYEQYF
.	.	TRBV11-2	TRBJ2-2	TGTGCCACAAGGGGGACGGGCGTCACCGGGGAGCTGTTTTTT	CATRGTGVTGELFF
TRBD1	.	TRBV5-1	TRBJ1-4	TGCGCCAGCAGCAGTGGACAGGGTAGTGAAAAACTGTTTTTT	CASSSGQGSEKLFF
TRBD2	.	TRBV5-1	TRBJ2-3	TGCGCCAGCAGCTTGGAGCTAGCGGGAGTGGGCGATACGCAGTATTTT	CASSLELAGVGDTQYF
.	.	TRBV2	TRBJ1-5	TGTGCCAGCAGGTTCGGACAGCCCGATCAGCCCCAGCATTTT	CASRFGQPDQPQHF
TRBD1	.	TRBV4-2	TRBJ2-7	TGTGCCAGCAGCCAGGAAACAGGGGACGAGCAGTACTTC	CASSQETGDEQYF
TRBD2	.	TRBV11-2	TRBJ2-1	TGTGCCAGCAGCTTAGATATTGGCGCGGGGGGTGCCAACAATGAGCAGTTCTTC	CASSLDIGAGGANNEQFF
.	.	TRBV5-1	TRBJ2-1	TGCGCCAGCAGCTTGGACCAACACTACAATGAGCAGTTCTTC	CASSLDQHYNEQFF
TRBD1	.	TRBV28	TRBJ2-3	TGTGCCAGCAGTTTCACAGGGGGCGGGAGAGGAACAGATACGCAGTATTTT	CASSFTGGGRGTDTQYF
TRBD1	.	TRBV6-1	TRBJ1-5	TGTGCCAGCAGTGAACTGGCAGGGGGCGGTGGTCCGTATCAGCCCCAGCATTTT	CASSELAGGGGPYQPQHF
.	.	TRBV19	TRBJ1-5	TGTGCCAGTAGTATAGCGCGACTTGAACAGCCCCAGCATTTT	CASSIARLEQPQHF
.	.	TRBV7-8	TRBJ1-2	TGTGCCAGCAGCCCCCCGAGGGAACCATATGGCTACACCTTC	CASSPPREPYGYTF
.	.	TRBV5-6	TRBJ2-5	TGTGCCAGCAGCCCGGGACTGCTGTACCAAGAGACCCAGTACTTC	CASSPGLLYQETQYF
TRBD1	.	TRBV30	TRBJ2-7	TGTGCCTGGAGTTTGGACAGGGACGGGTTTAAGTACTTC	CAWSLDRDGFKYF
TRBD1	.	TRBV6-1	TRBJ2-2	TGTGCCAGCCACGACAGGGTCACCGGGGAGCTGTTTTTT	CASHDRVTGELFF
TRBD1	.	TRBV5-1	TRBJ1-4	TGCGCCAGCAGCTGGGGGGACAGGGTGAATGAAAAACTGTTTTTT	CASSWGDRVNEKLFF
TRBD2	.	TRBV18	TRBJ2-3	TGTGCCAGCTCACCAACGGGAGGGCCGGTAGATACGCAGTATTTT	CASSPTGGPVDTQYF
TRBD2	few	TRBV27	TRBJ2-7	TGTGCCACCAGGACTAGCGGAACCTACGAGCAGTACTTC	CATRTSGTYEQYF
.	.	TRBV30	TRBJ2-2	TGTGCCTGGAGTGTCGGAGGCACCGGGGAGCTGTTTTTT	CAWSVGGTGELFF
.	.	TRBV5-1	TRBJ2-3	TGCGCCAGCAGCATGGCCGGGACTCTCTATTCAGATACGCAGTATTTT	CASSMAGTLYSDTQYF
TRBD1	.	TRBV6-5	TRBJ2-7	TGTGCCAGCAGTTACTCCCCGGGACAGGGAGACGAGCAGTACTTC	CASSYSPGQGDEQYF
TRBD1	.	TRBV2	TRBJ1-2	TGTGCCAGCACCATTTCCGGGACAGGGGTATACGGTGGCTACACCTTC	CASTISGTGVYGGYTF
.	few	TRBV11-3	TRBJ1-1	TGTGCCAGCAGCTTAGCGGGCACTGAAGCTTTCTTT	CASSLAGTEAFF
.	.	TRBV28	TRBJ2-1	TGTGCCAGCAGTTTCCAGGACAGTGGGCAATACAATGAGCAGTTCTTC	CASSFQDSGQYNEQFF
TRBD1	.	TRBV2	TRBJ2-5	TGTGCCAGCAGTGAGAATGACAGGGTTTTGCAAGAGACCCAGTACTTC	CASSENDRVLQETQYF
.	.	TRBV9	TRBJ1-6	TGTGCCAGCAGCGTAGAGGGCCCGGCCAAAGGGAGCTCCTATAATTCACCCCTCCACTTT	CASSVEGPAKGSSYNSPLHF
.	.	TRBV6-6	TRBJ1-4	TGTGCCAGCAGTGTCGGAGGGGCTAATGAAAAACTGTTTTTT	CASSVGGANEKLFF
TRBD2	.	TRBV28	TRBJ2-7	TGTGCCAGCAGTTTAGCGGCTAGCGGGGACCACGAGCAGTACTTC	CASSLAASGDHEQYF
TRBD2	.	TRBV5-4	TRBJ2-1	TGTGCCAGCAGCTTGACTAGCGGGAGGGCGAAGGATGAGCAGTTCTTC	CASSLTSGRAKDEQFF
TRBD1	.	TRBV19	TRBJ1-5	TGTGCCAGTAGTCTTTCCGACAGGGACGGTCAGCCCCAGCATTTT	CASSLSDRDGQPQHF
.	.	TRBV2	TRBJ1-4	TGTGCCAGCGGGCAGGTGGTTGAAAAACTGTTTTTT	CASGQVVEKLFF
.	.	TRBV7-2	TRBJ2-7	TGTGCCAGCAGCTTAGAGCGCCTAGCGGAGCAGTACTTC	CASSLERLAEQYF
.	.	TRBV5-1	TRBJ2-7	TGCGCCAGCAGCCCCGAACGAATCGGGACAAATTCCTACGAGCAGTACTTC	CASSPERIGTNSYEQYF
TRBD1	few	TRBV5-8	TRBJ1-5	TGTGCCAGCAGCCCTGCCTGGGACAGCCCTTATCAGCCCCAGCATTTT	CASSPAWDSPYQPQHF